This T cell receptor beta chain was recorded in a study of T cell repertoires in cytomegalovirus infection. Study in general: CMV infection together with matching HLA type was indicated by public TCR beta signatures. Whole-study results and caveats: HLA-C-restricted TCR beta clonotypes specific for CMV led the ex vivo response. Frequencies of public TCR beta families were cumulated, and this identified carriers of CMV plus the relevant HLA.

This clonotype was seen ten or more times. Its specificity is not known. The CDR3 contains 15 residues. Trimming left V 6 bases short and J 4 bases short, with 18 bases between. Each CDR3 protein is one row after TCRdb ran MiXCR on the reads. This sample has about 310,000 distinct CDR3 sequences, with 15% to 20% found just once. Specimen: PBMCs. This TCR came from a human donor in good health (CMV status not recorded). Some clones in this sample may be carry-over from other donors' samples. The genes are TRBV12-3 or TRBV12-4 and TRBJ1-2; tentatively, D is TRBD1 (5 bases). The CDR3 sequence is CASSPLGVLPYGYTF. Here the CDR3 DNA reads TGTGCCAGCAGCCCCCTAGGGGTGCTCCCCTATGGCTACACCTTC.